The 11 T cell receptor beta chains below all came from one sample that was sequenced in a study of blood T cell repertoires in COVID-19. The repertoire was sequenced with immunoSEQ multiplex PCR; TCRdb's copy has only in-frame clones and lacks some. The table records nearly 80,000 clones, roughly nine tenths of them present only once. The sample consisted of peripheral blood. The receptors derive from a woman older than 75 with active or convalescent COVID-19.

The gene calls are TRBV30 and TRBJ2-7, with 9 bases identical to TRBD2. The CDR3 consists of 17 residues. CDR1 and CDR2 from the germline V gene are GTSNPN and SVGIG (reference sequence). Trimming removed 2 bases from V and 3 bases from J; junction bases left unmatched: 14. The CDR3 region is CAWSFVTSGFESYEQYF. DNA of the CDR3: TGTGCCTGGAGTTTCGTGACTAGCGGTTTCGAGAGCTACGAGCAGTACTTC.

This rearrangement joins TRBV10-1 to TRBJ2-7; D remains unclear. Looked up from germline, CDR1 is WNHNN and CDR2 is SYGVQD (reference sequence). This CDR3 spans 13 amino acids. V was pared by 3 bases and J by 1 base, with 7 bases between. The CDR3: CASSDGGSYEQYF. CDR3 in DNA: TGCGCCAGCAGTGACGGCGGTTCCTACGAGCAGTACTTC.

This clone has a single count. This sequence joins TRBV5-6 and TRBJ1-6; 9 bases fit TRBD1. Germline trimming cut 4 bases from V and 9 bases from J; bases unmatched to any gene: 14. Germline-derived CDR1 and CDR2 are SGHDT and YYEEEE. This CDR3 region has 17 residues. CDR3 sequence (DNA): TGTGCCAGCAGCCCGGGACAGGGACGTCCCGGGGGTTCACCCCTCCACTTT. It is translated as CASSPGQGRPGGSPLHF.

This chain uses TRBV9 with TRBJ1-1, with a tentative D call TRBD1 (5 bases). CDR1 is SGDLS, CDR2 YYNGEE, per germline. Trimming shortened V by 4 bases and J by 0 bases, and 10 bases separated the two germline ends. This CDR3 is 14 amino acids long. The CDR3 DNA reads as TGTGCCAGCAGCCCGGGGGGGGTGAACACTGAAGCTTTCTTT. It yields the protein CASSPGGVNTEAFF.

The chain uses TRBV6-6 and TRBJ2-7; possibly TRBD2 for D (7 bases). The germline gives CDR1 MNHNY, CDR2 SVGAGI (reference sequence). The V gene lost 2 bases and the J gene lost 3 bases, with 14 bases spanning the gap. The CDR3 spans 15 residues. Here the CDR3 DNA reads TGTGCCAGCAGTTACGGGGGGGCAGTCGACTACGAGCAGTACTTC. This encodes CASSYGGAVDYEQYF.

The CDR3 loop is CASSQPGQGVLYF. The CDR3 coding sequence is TGCGCCAGCAGCCAACCGGGACAGGGGGTGCTTTATTTT. V gene TRBV4-3 combines with J gene TRBJ2-3; 11 bases are shared with TRBD1. V was clipped by 2 bases and J by 15 bases; unmatched bases: 7. Germline V lookup: CDR1 LGHNA, CDR2 YSLEER. The CDR3 contains 13 residues.

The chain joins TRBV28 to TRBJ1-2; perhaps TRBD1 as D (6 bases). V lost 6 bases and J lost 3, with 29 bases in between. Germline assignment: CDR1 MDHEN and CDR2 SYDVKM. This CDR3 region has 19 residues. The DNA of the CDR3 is TGTGCCAGCAGCAACTCTCAGGGGTCTTCGAACCCCGCCTACTATGGCTACACCTTC. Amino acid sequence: CASSNSQGSSNPAYYGYTF.

DNA for the CDR3: TGTGCCAGCAGTTTATCAAGGGGTGGCACTGAAGCTTTCTTT. Its protein product is CASSLSRGGTEAFF. The rearrangement joins TRBV28 to TRBJ1-1; D might be TRBD1 (5 bases). Trimming removed 1 base from V and 4 bases from J, with 10 bases in between. The CDR3 has 14 residues. In germline, CDR1 is MDHEN, CDR2 SYDVKM.

The CDR3 protein is CASSPGAESNQPQHF. CDR3 coding DNA: TGTGCCAGCTCACCAGGGGCGGAGAGCAATCAGCCCCAGCATTTT. The chain recombines TRBV18 with TRBJ1-5, with TRBD1 as a possible D gene (5 bases). This CDR3 is 15 amino acids long. In germline, CDR1 is KGHSH, CDR2 LQKENI. V lost 2 bases and J 1 base, leaving 9 bases between the germline ends.

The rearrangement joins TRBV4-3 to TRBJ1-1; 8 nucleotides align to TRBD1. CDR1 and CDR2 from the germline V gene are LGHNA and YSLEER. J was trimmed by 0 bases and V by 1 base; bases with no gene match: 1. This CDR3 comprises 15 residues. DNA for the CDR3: TGCGCCAGCAGCCAAGGGACAGGGATGAACACTGAAGCTTTCTTT. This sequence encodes CASSQGTGMNTEAFF.

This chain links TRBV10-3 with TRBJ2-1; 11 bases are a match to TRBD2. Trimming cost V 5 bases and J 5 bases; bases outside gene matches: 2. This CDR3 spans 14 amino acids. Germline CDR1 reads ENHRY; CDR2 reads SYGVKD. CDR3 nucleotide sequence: TGTGCCATCAGTACTAGCGGGAGAAACAATGAGCAGTTCTTC. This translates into CAISTSGRNNEQFF.